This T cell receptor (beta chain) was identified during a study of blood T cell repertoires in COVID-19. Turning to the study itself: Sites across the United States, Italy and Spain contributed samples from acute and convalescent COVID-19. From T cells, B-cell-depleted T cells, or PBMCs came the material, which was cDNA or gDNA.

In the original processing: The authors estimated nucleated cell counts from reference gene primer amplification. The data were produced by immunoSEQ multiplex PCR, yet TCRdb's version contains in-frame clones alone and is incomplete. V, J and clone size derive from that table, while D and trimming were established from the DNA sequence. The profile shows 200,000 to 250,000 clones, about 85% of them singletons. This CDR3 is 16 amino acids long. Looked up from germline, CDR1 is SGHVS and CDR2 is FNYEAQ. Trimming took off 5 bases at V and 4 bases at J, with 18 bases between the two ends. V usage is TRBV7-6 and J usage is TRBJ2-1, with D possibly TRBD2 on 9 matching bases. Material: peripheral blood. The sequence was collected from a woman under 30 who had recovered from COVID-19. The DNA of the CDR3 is TGTGCCAGCAGCCAGGGGGCGGGAGGGATATACAATGAGCAGTTCTTC. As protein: CASSQGAGGIYNEQFF.